These 6 T cell receptor beta chains originate from one sample sequenced in a study of T cells after yellow fever vaccination. TCRdb redid the calling of the 5' RACE reads with MiXCR, one entry per CDR3 protein. Of 300,000 or so distinct CDR3 sequences listed, approximately 10% are singletons. The input for sequencing was CD4+ T cells sorted from PBMCs, taken 5 days after the yellow fever booster vaccination. Source of these receptors: a man aged 18 to 29 who received the YFV17D yellow fever vaccine.

This clonotype was counted a few times. CDR3 in amino acids: CASTRFAGLLNYGYTF. The CDR3 bases are TGCGCCAGCACGCGTTTCGCAGGGCTCCTTAACTATGGCTACACCTTC. The chain has TRBV4-1 and TRBJ1-2; TRBD1 might be the D (5 bases). Trimming cost V 7 bases and J 1 base, with 19 bases left between them. Germline assignment: CDR1 MGHRA and CDR2 YSYEKL. The CDR3 has 16 amino acids.

The V call is TRBV20-1, the J call TRBJ2-1, with 8 nucleotides matching TRBD1. The CDR3 totals 18 residues. J lost 4 bases, V lost 3 bases, and 17 bases had no gene match. The germline V gene has CDR1 DFQATT and CDR2 SNEGSKA (reference sequence). The CDR3 nucleotides are TGCAGTGCTAGCCCGGGACAGGTTCCTCCGCACTCTTACAATGAGCAGTTCTTC. Translating gives CSASPGQVPPHSYNEQFF.

V usage is TRBV20-1 and J usage is TRBJ1-2; D gene uncertain. The V end was cut by 1 base, the J end by 4 bases, with 10 bases between. Germline V lookup: CDR1 DFQATT, CDR2 SNEGSKA (reference sequence). The length of the CDR3 is 13 residues. The DNA for the CDR3 is TGCAGTGCTAGAGTACGGGATATCTATGGCTACACCTTC. This codes for CSARVRDIYGYTF.

This clonotype was detected ten times or more. This chain links TRBV5-1 with TRBJ1-2; D not resolved. From germline, CDR1 is SGHRS and CDR2 YFSETQ. Trimming removed 5 bases at V and 5 bases at J, with 4 bases between. CDR3 length equals 10 residues. DNA for the CDR3: TGCGCCAGCAGGGGGTATGGCTACACCTTC. This gives the protein CASRGYGYTF.

The genes are TRBV5-5 and TRBJ1-5; D is undetermined. This CDR3 comprises 14 residues. Trimming stripped 4 bases from V and 4 bases from J, with 12 bases between. Per the germline V gene, CDR1 is SGHKS and CDR2 is YYEKEE (reference sequence). CDR3 residues: CASSRRSENQPQHF. DNA for the CDR3: TGTGCCAGCAGCCGTCGGTCAGAAAATCAGCCCCAGCATTTT.

This clonotype appeared many times. J is TRBJ2-1 and V is TRBV5-1; 7 nucleotides align to TRBD2. Per germline, CDR1 SGHRS and CDR2 YFSETQ. Trimming removed 9 bases from V and 7 bases from J; junction bases left unmatched: 16. This CDR3 region has 15 residues. Written as DNA, the CDR3 is TGCGCCACCGCAATTGAACTGTATAGCGGGAATGAGCAGTTCTTC. As protein: CATAIELYSGNEQFF.